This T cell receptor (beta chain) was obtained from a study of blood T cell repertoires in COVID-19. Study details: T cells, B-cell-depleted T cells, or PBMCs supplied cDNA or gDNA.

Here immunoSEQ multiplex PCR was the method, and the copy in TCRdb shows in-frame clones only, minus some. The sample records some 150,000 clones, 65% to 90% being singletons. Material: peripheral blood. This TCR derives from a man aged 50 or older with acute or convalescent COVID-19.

The CDR3 is CASIPGLAGPLHTGELFF. The CDR3 DNA follows: TGTGCCAGCATCCCGGGACTAGCGGGACCTTTACACACCGGGGAGCTGTTTTTT. This chain uses TRBV5-5 with TRBJ2-2, with 13 positions matching TRBD2. Germline CDR1 and CDR2: SGHKS and YYEKEE (reference sequence). The CDR3 loop spans 18 amino acids. V gave up 6 bases and J gave up 3 bases; unmatched junction bases: 11.